This is a list of T cell receptor beta chains from one sample in a study of T cell responses to AZD1222 COVID-19 vaccine. Profiled with immunoSEQ multiplex PCR; TCRdb holds only in-frame clones, not every one. The table records under 60,000 clones, about 86% of them present only once. This specimen consisted of peripheral blood, obtained on day 0 of AZD1222 vaccination. Receptor source: an adult in good health. CDR3s include the opening cysteine and the closing phenylalanine or tryptophan.

CDR3 length,V gene,CDR3 protein
15,TRBV6-5,CASSSRGQGAYEQYF
14,TRBV28,CASSSSGTTGELFF
13,TRBV6-4,CASSGRPAGELFF
21,TRBV2,CASSETGGTGKVPTHNSPLHF
13,TRBV19,CASSQSLNTEAFF
14,TRBV6-2/TRBV6-3,CASSTRGYGTEAFF
16,TRBV15,CATSRDIQGTRNTIYF
15,TRBV28,CASSLAQGAYNEQFF
14,TRBV5-1,CASSPKGGTYEQYF
15,TRBV7-8,CASSPKTGVSYGYTF
15,TRBV5-1,CASSLASGSTDTQYF
14,TRBV2,CASSEVRFYQPQHF
16,TRBV7-2,CASSLEGESGNYGYTF
11,TRBV20-1,CSAPGNTEAFF
14,TRBV6-5,CASSYSRGDEKLFF
11,TRBV2,CASTLRETQYF
14,TRBV18,CASSPQKGNQPQHF
14,TRBV5-1,CASRETPSRYEQYF
11,TRBV12-3/TRBV12-4,CASAETGELFF
13,TRBV28,CASQGGGQNIQYF
11,TRBV16,CASSQSKGSTF
16,TRBV5-4,CASSTGLAGGLDEQFF
15,TRBV28,CASSSQGGRNNEQFF
16,TRBV28,CASSLKGPGGFGELFF
14,TRBV5-4,CASQRGALDGELFF
15,TRBV28,CATQARRGSNEKLFF
13,TRBV5-5,CASSAGPNYGYTF
13,TRBV6-5,CASSDRINQPQHF
15,TRBV7-2,CASSLDNRVRNGYTF
13,TRBV6-2/TRBV6-3,CASSLQSISEQFF
12,TRBV19,CASSAESSPLHF
14,TRBV3-1/TRBV3-2,CASSPDRGNQPQHF
13,TRBV24-1,CATSDRVGTEAFF
15,TRBV24-1,CATSDPSGGYNEQFF
13,TRBV12-3/TRBV12-4,CASILRIDTEAFF